One sample yielded the 15 T cell receptor beta chains listed below, sequenced in a study of OX40 agonist ivuxolimab in advanced cancers. TCRdb's copy holds only in-frame clones and misses some; the assay was immunoSEQ multiplex PCR. The profile shows tens of thousands of clones, approximately 89% of them singletons. The sequences come from CD4+ or CD8+ T cells sorted from blood, collected in a trial of the OX40 agonist ivuxolimab. The receptors here all came from an adult with an advanced solid tumor such as melanoma, head and neck, liver or kidney cancer.

The CDR3 bases are TGTGCCAGCAATCGTGGCGGGTTCACAGATACGCAGTATTTT. Translation: CASNRGGFTDTQYF. J is TRBJ2-3 and V is TRBV6-5; tentative D call: TRBD2 (5 bases). Germline V CDR1 and CDR2: MNHEY, SVGAGI. There are 14 residues in the CDR3. Trimming left V 7 bases short and J 2 bases short, with 13 bases between.

This clone was counted a single time. The chain carries TRBV9 and TRBJ2-1; D is unresolved. This CDR3 region has 18 residues. Between the trimmed V and J ends, which lost 3 bases and 0 bases, there was a span of 19 bases. Germline V CDR1 and CDR2: SGDLS, YYNGEE. CDR3 loop: CASSESPLGLSSYNEQFF. CDR3 DNA: TGTGCCAGCAGCGAGAGCCCCCTAGGCCTGAGCTCCTACAATGAGCAGTTCTTC.

This chain links TRBV27 with TRBJ2-3, with D unresolved. CDR3 length equals 13 residues. Germline values: CDR1 MNHEY, CDR2 SMNVEV (reference sequence). Trimming stripped 2 bases from V and 2 bases from J, with 5 bases between. CDR3 sequence reads: CASSLEDTDTQYF. The CDR3 DNA sequence: TGTGCCAGCAGTTTAGAGGACACAGATACGCAGTATTTT.

This clone was observed a few times. The chain joins TRBV6-6 to TRBJ1-2; D is perhaps TRBD1 (5 bases). V was clipped by 5 bases and J by 7 bases, with 14 bases between them. Looked up from germline, CDR1 is MNHNY and CDR2 is SVGAGI (reference sequence). This CDR3 has 13 residues. This CDR3 reads CASSNTGGGGYTF. The CDR3 bases are TGTGCCAGCAGTAACACAGGAGGTGGTGGCTACACCTTC.

This clone has just a few counts. CDR3 residues: CASSQDRVGHYEQYF. The CDR3 region has the DNA TGTGCCAGCAGTCAGGACAGGGTGGGGCACTACGAGCAGTACTTC. The chain uses TRBV6-5 and TRBJ2-7, with TRBD1 identical over 8 bases. Losses at the gene ends were 5 bases for V and 3 bases for J; bases not matched to a gene: 9. Per germline, CDR1 MNHEY and CDR2 SVGAGI. The length of the CDR3 is 15 residues.

The table lists this clone with a few counts. The genes are TRBV7-9 and TRBJ1-3; the D is unclear. This CDR3 region has 15 residues. Trimming pared 5 bases from V and 8 bases from J, leaving 19 bases between. Germline CDR1 is SEHNR and CDR2 is FQNEAQ (reference sequence). The CDR3 loop reads CASSRNWVMRDTIYF. Here the CDR3 DNA reads TGTGCCAGCAGCCGAAATTGGGTCATGCGGGACACCATATATTTT.

V and J are TRBV9 and TRBJ2-5, with TRBD2 matching over 13 bases. The V gene end was trimmed by 3 bases and the J gene end by 7 bases; junction bases not matched to a gene: 15. This CDR3 has 18 residues. Germline V gene data show CDR1 as SGDLS and CDR2 as YYNGEE. The CDR3, as DNA: TGTGCCAGCAGCGGATCGGGACTAGCGGGATCCTACTCCGGGACCCAGTACTTC. As protein: CASSGSGLAGSYSGTQYF.

V and J are TRBV7-9 and TRBJ2-5; D ambiguous. Germline CDR1 reads SEHNR; CDR2 reads FQNEAQ (reference sequence). V lost 5 bases to trimming and J lost 2 bases, with 9 bases between them. The CDR3 length is 13 residues. CDR3 sequence (DNA): TGTGCCAGCAGCGCCCCCCCTCAAGAGACCCAGTACTTC. It translates to CASSAPPQETQYF. The variable domain in full, completed from reference TRBV7-9 and TRBJ2-5, reads DTGVSQNPRHKITKRGQNVTFRCDPISEHNRLYWYRQTLGQGPEFLTYFQNEAQLEKSRLLSDRFSAERPKGSFSTLEIQRTEQGDSAMYLCASSAPPQETQYFGPGTRLLVL.

The chain carries TRBV2 and TRBJ1-2, with 8 nucleotides matching TRBD1. Germline V gives CDR1 SNHLY, CDR2 FYNNEI. The CDR3 extends over 13 amino acids. The junction had 4 bases not matched to a gene; V was cut back by 4 bases and J by 6 bases. The DNA for the CDR3 is TGTGCCAGCAGTGGACAGGGGTGGAATGGCTACACCTTC. Amino acid sequence: CASSGQGWNGYTF.

This clone was found once. The V gene is TRBV2, the J gene TRBJ1-2, with D perhaps matching TRBD1 (5 bases). V dropped 7 bases and J dropped 6 bases, with 15 bases sitting between them. Germline V lookup: CDR1 SNHLY, CDR2 FYNNEI. The CDR3 runs 13 residues. The CDR3 bases are TGTGCCAGCATCTACGGGGGGATGAATGGCTACACCTTC. It specifies CASIYGGMNGYTF.

The chain links TRBV5-5 to TRBJ1-4; D perhaps matches TRBD1 (5 bases). Germline-derived CDR1 and CDR2 are SGHKS and YYEKEE (reference sequence). The CDR3 runs to 15 residues. The ends were cut back, 4 bases at V and 8 bases at J, with 18 bases in the middle. The CDR3 loop is CASSVNPGSEEKLFF. The CDR3 nucleotides are TGTGCCAGCAGCGTGAACCCAGGGTCGGAGGAAAAACTGTTTTTT.

This clone was seen a few times. The gene calls are TRBV5-1 and TRBJ2-3, with 12 positions matching TRBD2. CDR1 SGHRS and CDR2 YFSETQ come from the germline V gene. V shed 4 bases and J 2 bases; nucleotides not matched to a gene: 2. This CDR3 contains 15 residues. The CDR3 sequence is CASSRTSGITDTQYF. The CDR3 nucleotides are TGCGCCAGCAGCCGGACTAGCGGGATCACAGATACGCAGTATTTT.

The rearrangement uses TRBV27 and TRBJ1-2; D perhaps matches TRBD1 (6 bases). V gave up 9 bases and J gave up 2 bases, with 22 bases separating them. The length of the CDR3 is 16 residues. Germline V gene data show CDR1 as MNHEY and CDR2 as SMNVEV (reference sequence). CDR3 in DNA: TGTGCCAGTCGGCGTGGGACACAGCCCCTCAACTATGGCTACACCTTC. Protein sequence: CASRRGTQPLNYGYTF.

The rearrangement joins TRBV28 to TRBJ2-3; 9 positions match TRBD2. Unmatched junction bases numbered 1, after V lost 3 bases and J lost 3 bases. The germline gives CDR1 MDHEN, CDR2 SYDVKM. This CDR3 is built from 14 residues. In DNA form, the CDR3 reads TGTGCCAGCAGTTTCCTAGCGGGGACAGATACGCAGTATTTT. It translates to CASSFLAGTDTQYF.

This sequence joins TRBV13 and TRBJ2-3; 9 nucleotides agree with TRBD2. Trimming removed 3 bases from V and 7 bases from J; junction bases left unmatched: 5. The CDR3 loop spans 14 amino acids. Germline CDR1 PRHDT, CDR2 FYEKMQ (reference sequence). CDR3 coding DNA: TGTGCCAGCAGCTTGTCTAGCGGGAAAAATACGCAGTATTTT. Residues: CASSLSSGKNTQYF.